The 2 T cell receptor beta chains below all came from one sample that was sequenced in a study of T cell responses to AZD1222 COVID-19 vaccine. The method was immunoSEQ multiplex PCR; TCRdb's version includes in-frame clones alone and lacks a portion of them. The sample holds around 200,000 clones; 85% to 90% are singletons and the top ten take around 0.5%. Sequences were derived from peripheral blood, sampled on day 0 of AZD1222 vaccination. The receptors derive from an adult in good health.

The chain combines TRBV9 with TRBJ2-7; D is ambiguous. The CDR3 is made up of 15 amino acids. Germline CDR1 reads SGDLS; CDR2 reads YYNGEE. Deletions cut 0 bases from V and 0 bases from J, with 10 bases between. CDR3 in amino acids: CASSVGEAYSYEQYF. As DNA, the CDR3 is TGTGCCAGCAGCGTAGGTGAGGCGTACTCCTACGAGCAGTACTTC.

The chain joins TRBV4-3 to TRBJ2-1; 11 positions match TRBD2. Germline CDR1 reads LGHNA; CDR2 reads YSLEER. This CDR3 is built from 21 residues. The V gene end was trimmed by 4 bases and the J gene end by 8 bases; junction bases not matched to a gene: 25. The CDR3 here is CASSPSWGLTGTSGREDEQFF. The CDR3 coding sequence is TGCGCCAGCAGCCCAAGTTGGGGTCTTACCGGGACTAGCGGTAGGGAGGATGAGCAGTTCTTC.